These 14 T cell receptor beta chains originate from one sample sequenced in a study of immune heterogeneity within non-small cell lung tumors. Template was bulk tumor genomic DNA, about 550 ng per sample. During surgery, each primary tumor gave multiple biopsies spaced as far apart as possible. It was patients with untreated, newly diagnosed non-small cell lung cancer who underwent curative surgery. CDR3 of TCR beta was amplified by multiplex PCR that used 32 V and 13 J primers. Each CDR3 protein gets one entry after TCRdb re-called the multiplex PCR reads with MiXCR. The sample consists of around 3,200 distinct CDR3 sequences, 20% to 25% of them appearing once. Sequenced input: lung tumor tissue. These receptors all stem from a man between 60 and 70 years old with non-small cell lung cancer.

V usage is TRBV18 and J usage is TRBJ2-4; 9 bases are a match to TRBD1. Germline V gene sequence: CDR1 KGHSH, CDR2 LQKENI. The CDR3 spans 20 residues. J gave up 2 bases and V 3 bases, and 17 bases lay outside the gene matches. The CDR3 here is CASSPLHGTGTFLTKNIQYF. In nucleotides, the CDR3 is TGTGCCAGCTCACCCCTCCACGGGACAGGGACTTTCCTGACCAAAAACATTCAGTACTTC.

For this clonotype: Mismatch with germline at one junction end may stem from a read error. V and J are TRBV29-1 and TRBJ2-7; maybe TRBD1 (5 bases). The germline gives CDR1 SQVTM, CDR2 ANQGSEA. This CDR3 contains 13 residues. The CDR3 DNA reads TGCAGCGTTGGGTTTCATGGGGCCCACGAGCGGTACTTC. This encodes CSVGFHGAHERYF.

Comment on this clonotype: An end of the junction differs from the germline gene, which may be a read error. The CDR3 sequence is CAWSGGWDEELFF. The CDR3 DNA reads TGTGCCTGGAGTGGGGGGTGGGATGAAGAACTTTTTTTT. The chain carries TRBV30 and TRBJ1-4, with a weak D call TRBD1 (5 bases). This CDR3 is 13 amino acids long. Germline CDR1 GTSNPN, CDR2 SVGIG (reference sequence).

Worth noting for this clonotype: A much larger clone differs by one base, so this may be a read error. This chain joins TRBV5-1 and TRBJ1-1; D might be TRBD1 (5 bases). The germline V gene has CDR1 SGHRS and CDR2 YFSETQ. V dropped 0 bases and J dropped 6 bases, with 15 bases sitting between them. The CDR3 runs 15 residues. CDR3 residues: CASSLDRPGRPEAFF. The CDR3 DNA reads as TGCGCCAGCAGCTTGGATAGGCCAGGGAGGCCTGAAGCTTTCTTT.

By sample fraction, this clonotype is medium-sized. The V call is TRBV30, the J call TRBJ1-5; D unclear. CDR1 and CDR2 (germline): GTSNPN, SVGIG (reference sequence). V lost 5 bases and J lost 7, with 12 bases in between. The CDR3 contains 12 residues. The CDR3 sequence is CAWGPPGQPQHF. DNA of the CDR3: TGTGCCTGGGGACCTCCGGGACAGCCCCAGCATTTT.

This clonotype ranks as medium-sized. The DNA of the CDR3 is TGCAGTGCTTCCCAGGGAGCGGGGGCTGGCACCGGGGAGCTGTTTTTT. Its protein is CSASQGAGAGTGELFF. This chain links TRBV20-1 with TRBJ2-2, with TRBD2 identical over 8 bases. The germline CDR1 and CDR2 sequences are DFQATT and SNEGSKA (reference sequence). J lost 4 bases, V lost 5 bases, and 12 bases had no gene match. The CDR3 sequence is 16 residues long.

This clonotype came up many times. This rearrangement joins TRBV9 to TRBJ2-5; 7 positions match TRBD2. V shed 0 bases, J shed 2 bases, and the junction held 4 bases outside the gene matches. This CDR3 comprises 15 residues. The germline V gene encodes CDR1 SGDLS and CDR2 YYNGEE. CDR3 region: CASSVVQGGQETQYF. Written as DNA, the CDR3 is TGTGCCAGCAGCGTAGTTCAGGGAGGGCAAGAGACCCAGTACTTC.

In this sample, this clonotype is medium-sized. The chain recombines TRBV24-1 with TRBJ2-6; the D gene is possibly TRBD2 (6 bases). V lost 4 bases and J lost 4, with 7 bases in between. The CDR3 loop spans 14 amino acids. Germline-derived CDR1 and CDR2 are KGHDR and SFDVKD. The CDR3 loop is CATSDRGGANVLTF. The CDR3 nucleotides are TGTGCCACCAGTGACCGGGGGGGGGCCAACGTCCTGACTTTC.

This clonotype is labeled medium-sized. This sequence joins TRBV9 and TRBJ1-3; no clear D gene. Germline lookup yields CDR1 SGDLS and CDR2 YYNGEE. Trimming shortened V by 0 bases and J by 0 bases, and 10 bases separated the two germline ends. The CDR3 sequence is 16 residues long. The CDR3 loop is CASSVEREDSGNTIYF. Written as DNA, the CDR3 is TGTGCCAGCAGCGTAGAGCGGGAGGACTCTGGAAACACCATATATTTT.

By share, this clonotype ranks as medium-sized (0.01 to 0.1%). The chain couples TRBV14 to TRBJ2-1, with 12 positions matching TRBD2. Per the germline V gene, CDR1 is SGHDN and CDR2 is FVKESK. The CDR3 loop spans 17 amino acids. V trimming: 4 bases; J trimming: 8 bases; junction bases outside the gene matches: 12. DNA for the CDR3: TGTGCCAGCAGCCCCCCCGTGGGGCTAGCGGGAGGGGATGAGCAGTTCTTC. As protein: CASSPPVGLAGGDEQFF.

This clonotype is labeled medium-sized. V is TRBV18 and J is TRBJ2-6, with a tentative D call TRBD1 (5 bases). In germline, CDR1 is KGHSH, CDR2 LQKENI. The ends were cut back, 3 bases at V and 2 bases at J, with 11 bases in the middle. The CDR3 extends over 16 amino acids. The CDR3 nucleotides are TGTGCCAGCTCACCCCCGACAGCTGCTGGGGCCAACGTCCTGACTTTC. This encodes CASSPPTAAGANVLTF. The full variable domain, rest sourced from reference TRBV18 and TRBJ2-6, is NAGVMQNPRHLVRRRGQEARLRCSPMKGHSHVYWYRQLPEEGLKFMVYLQKENIIDESGMPKERFSAEFPKEGPSILRIQQVVRGDSAAYFCASSPPTAAGANVLTFGAGSRLTVL.

As for this clonotype: Given a much more abundant clone one base away, this may be a read error. V usage is TRBV3-1 and J usage is TRBJ2-7; no definite D call. Germline V CDR1 and CDR2: LGHDT, YNNKEL (reference sequence). The CDR3 runs to 14 residues. The V end lost 1 base, the J end lost 9 bases, and 16 bases lay between the germline ends. The CDR3 reads CASSQGGRVRGQYF. In nucleotides, the CDR3 is TGTGCCAGCAGCCAAGGAGGAAGGGTTCGTGGGCAGTACTTC.

This clonotype is medium-sized by share. The gene calls are TRBV20-1 and TRBJ2-1; 11 bases agree with TRBD2. With 6 bases clipped from V and 3 bases from J, the junction kept 10 bases outside the gene matches. Germline-derived CDR1 and CDR2 are DFQATT and SNEGSKA (reference sequence). The CDR3 length is 16 residues. Written as DNA, the CDR3 is TGCAGTGCCCAACCCCCGGGGACTAGCGGCTACAATGAGCAGTTCTTC. It yields the protein CSAQPPGTSGYNEQFF.

By sample share, this clonotype is medium-sized. J is TRBJ1-2 and V is TRBV27, with D perhaps TRBD1 (5 bases). V was shortened by 0 bases and J by 1 base, with 6 bases between the two germline ends. From germline, CDR1 is MNHEY and CDR2 SMNVEV (reference sequence). The CDR3 totals 14 residues. The CDR3 DNA follows: TGTGCCAGCAGTTTATCGGGACGTAACTATGGCTACACCTTC. Amino acids: CASSLSGRNYGYTF.